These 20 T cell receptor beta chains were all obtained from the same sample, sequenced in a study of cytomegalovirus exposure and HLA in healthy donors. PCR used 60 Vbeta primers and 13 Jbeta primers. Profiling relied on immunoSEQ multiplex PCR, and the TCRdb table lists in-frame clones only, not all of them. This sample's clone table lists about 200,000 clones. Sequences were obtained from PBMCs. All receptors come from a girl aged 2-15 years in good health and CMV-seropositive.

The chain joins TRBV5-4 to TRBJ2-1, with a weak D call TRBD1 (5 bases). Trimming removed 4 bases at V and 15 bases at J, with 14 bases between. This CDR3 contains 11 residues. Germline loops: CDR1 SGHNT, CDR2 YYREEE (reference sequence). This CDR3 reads CASSPGYQWFF. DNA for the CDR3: TGTGCCAGCAGCCCAGGGTATCAGTGGTTCTTC.

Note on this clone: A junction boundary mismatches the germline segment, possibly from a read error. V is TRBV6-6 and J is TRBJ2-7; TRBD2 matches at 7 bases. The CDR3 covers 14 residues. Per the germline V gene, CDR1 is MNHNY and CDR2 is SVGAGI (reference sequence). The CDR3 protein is CASSYLAVAYEQYF. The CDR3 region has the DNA TGTGCCAGCAGTTACCTAGCGGTGGCCTACGAACAGTACTTC.

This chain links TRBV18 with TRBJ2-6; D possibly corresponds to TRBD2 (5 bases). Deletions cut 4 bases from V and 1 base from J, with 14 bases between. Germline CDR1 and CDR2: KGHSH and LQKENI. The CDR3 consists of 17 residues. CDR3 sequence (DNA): TGTGCCAGCTCACTCGGAGGCACCGCATCTGGGGCCAACGTCCTGACTTTC. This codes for CASSLGGTASGANVLTF.

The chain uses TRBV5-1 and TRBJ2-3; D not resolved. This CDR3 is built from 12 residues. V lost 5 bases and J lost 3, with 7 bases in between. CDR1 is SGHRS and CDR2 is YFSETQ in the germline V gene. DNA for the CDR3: TGCGCCAGCAGTGGAGAGACAGATACGCAGTATTTT. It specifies CASSGETDTQYF.

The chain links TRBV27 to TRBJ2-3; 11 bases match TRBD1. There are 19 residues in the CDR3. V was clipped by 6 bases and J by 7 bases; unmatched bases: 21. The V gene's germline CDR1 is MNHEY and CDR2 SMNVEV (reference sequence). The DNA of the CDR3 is TGTGCCAGCAGCATCGACTTTTTGAGAAGGACAGGGGGCGAACATACGCAGTATTTT. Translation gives CASSIDFLRRTGGEHTQYF.

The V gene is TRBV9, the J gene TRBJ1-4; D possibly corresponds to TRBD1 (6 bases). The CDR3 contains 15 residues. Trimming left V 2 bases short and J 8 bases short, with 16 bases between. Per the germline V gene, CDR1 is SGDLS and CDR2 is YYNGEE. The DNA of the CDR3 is TGTGCCAGCAGCGTCGGGGGGGGGCAGGGGGAAAAACTGTTTTTT. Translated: CASSVGGGQGEKLFF.

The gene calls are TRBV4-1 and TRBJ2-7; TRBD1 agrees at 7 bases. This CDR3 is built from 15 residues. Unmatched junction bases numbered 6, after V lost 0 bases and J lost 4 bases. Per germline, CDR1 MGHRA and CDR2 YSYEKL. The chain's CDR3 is CASSQDPGGLYEQYF. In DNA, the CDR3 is TGCGCCAGCAGCCAAGACCCAGGGGGTTTATACGAGCAGTACTTC.

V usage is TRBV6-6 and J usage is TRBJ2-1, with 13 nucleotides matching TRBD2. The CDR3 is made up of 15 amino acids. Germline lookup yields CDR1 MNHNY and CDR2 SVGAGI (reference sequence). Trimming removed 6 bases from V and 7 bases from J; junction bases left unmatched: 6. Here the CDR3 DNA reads TGTGCCAGCAGCACGCCGGGACTAGCGGGAAATGAGCAGTTCTTC. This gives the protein CASSTPGLAGNEQFF.

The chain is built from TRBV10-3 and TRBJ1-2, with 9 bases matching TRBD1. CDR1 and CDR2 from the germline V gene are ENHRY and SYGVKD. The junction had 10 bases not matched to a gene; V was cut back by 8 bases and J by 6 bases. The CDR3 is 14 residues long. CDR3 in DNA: TGTGCCATCGGGAAGACAGGGGGAGGTGATGGCTACACCTTC. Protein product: CAIGKTGGGDGYTF.

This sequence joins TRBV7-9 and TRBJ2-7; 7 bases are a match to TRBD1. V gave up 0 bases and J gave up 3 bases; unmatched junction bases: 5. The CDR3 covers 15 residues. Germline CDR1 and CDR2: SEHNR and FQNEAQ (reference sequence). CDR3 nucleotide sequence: TGTGCCAGCAGCTTAGCGCCAGGGGGTAGCTACGAGCAGTACTTC. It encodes CASSLAPGGSYEQYF.

CDR3 in DNA: TGTGCCAGCAGTGTTCAGGGTATTGCCACTGAAGCTTTCTTT. Amino acid sequence: CASSVQGIATEAFF. The chain carries TRBV28 and TRBJ1-1; D is possibly TRBD1 (5 bases). Germline CDR1 MDHEN, CDR2 SYDVKM. The CDR3 covers 14 residues. Trimming took 5 bases from V and 4 from J, leaving 14 bases between them.

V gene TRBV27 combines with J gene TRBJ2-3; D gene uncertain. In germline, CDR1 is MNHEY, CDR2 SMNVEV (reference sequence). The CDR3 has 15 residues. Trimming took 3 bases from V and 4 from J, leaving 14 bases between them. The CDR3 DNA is TGTGCCAGCAGTTTCACGCTAGAGAGCGCAGATACGCAGTATTTT. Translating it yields CASSFTLESADTQYF.

CDR3 in amino acids: CASSPRAGQETQYF. For the CDR3, the DNA is TGTGCCAGCTCACCACGGGCAGGGCAAGAGACCCAGTACTTC. The rearrangement links TRBV18 to TRBJ2-5; weak D call: TRBD1 (5 bases). CDR3 length: 14 amino acids. V was clipped by 1 base and J by 2 bases, with 8 bases between them. In germline, CDR1 is KGHSH, CDR2 LQKENI.

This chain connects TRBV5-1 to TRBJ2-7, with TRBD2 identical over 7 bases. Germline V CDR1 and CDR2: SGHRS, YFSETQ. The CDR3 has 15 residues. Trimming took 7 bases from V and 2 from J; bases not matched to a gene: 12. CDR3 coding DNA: TGCGCCAGCGCTGGGGCGGGAGTCTCCACCTACGAGCAGTACTTC. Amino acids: CASAGAGVSTYEQYF.

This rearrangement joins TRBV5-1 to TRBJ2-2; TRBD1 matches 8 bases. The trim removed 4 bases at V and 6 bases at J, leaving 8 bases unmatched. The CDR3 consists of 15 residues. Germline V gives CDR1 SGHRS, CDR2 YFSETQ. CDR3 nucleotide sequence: TGCGCCAGCAGCCCCCAGACAGGGGAAGCCGGGGAGCTGTTTTTT. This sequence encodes CASSPQTGEAGELFF.

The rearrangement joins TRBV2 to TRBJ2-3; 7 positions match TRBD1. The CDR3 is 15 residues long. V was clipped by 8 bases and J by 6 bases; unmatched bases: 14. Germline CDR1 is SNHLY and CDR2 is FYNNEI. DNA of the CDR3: TGTGCCAGCGGAACGACAGGGATGAAGGGGGATACGCAGTATTTT. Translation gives CASGTTGMKGDTQYF.

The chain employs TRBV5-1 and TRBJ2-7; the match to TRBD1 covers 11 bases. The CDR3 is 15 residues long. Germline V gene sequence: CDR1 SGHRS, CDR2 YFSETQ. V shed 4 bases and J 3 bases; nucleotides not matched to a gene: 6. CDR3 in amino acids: CASSLGGTGGYEQYF. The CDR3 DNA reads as TGCGCCAGCAGCCTTGGTGGGACAGGGGGCTACGAGCAGTACTTC. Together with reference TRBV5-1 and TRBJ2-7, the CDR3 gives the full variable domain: KAGVTQTPRYLIKTRGQQVTLSCSPISGHRSVSWYQQTPGQGLQFLFEYFSETQRNKGNFPGRFSGRQFSNSRSEMNVSTLELGDSALYLCASSLGGTGGYEQYFGPGTRLTVT.

The DNA of the CDR3 is TGTGCCAGCAGGTCGGGCGGGGAGCTGTTTTTT. Protein: CASRSGGELFF. The V call is TRBV28, the J call TRBJ2-2; unclear D gene. The V and J ends lost 6 bases and 7 bases respectively, with 6 bases between them. Germline V gene sequence: CDR1 MDHEN, CDR2 SYDVKM. The CDR3 runs to 11 residues.

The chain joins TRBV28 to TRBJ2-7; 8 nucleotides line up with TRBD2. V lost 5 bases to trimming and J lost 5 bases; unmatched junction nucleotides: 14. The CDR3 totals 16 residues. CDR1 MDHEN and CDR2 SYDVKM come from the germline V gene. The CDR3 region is CASSLGAGGILNEQYF. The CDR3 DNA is TGTGCCAGCAGTCTAGGGGCGGGGGGAATCCTCAACGAGCAGTACTTC.

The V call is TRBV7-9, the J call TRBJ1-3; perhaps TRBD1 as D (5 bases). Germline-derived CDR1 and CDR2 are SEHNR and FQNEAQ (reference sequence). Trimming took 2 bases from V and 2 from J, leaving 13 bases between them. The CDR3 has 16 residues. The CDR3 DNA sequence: TGTGCCAGCAGCTTAAAACGAACAGGTGCTGGAAACACCATATATTTT. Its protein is CASSLKRTGAGNTIYF. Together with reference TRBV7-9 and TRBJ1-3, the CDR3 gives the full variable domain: DTGVSQNPRHKITKRGQNVTFRCDPISEHNRLYWYRQTLGQGPEFLTYFQNEAQLEKSRLLSDRFSAERPKGSFSTLEIQRTEQGDSAMYLCASSLKRTGAGNTIYFGEGSWLTVV.